These 18 T cell receptor beta chains were sequenced from one sample in a study of cytomegalovirus exposure and HLA in healthy donors. The PCR had 60 Vbeta and 13 Jbeta primers. Only in-frame clones appear in the TCRdb table, and some are missing; sequencing was by immunoSEQ multiplex PCR. The sample consists of 150,000 to 200,000 clones, 75% to 90% of them appearing once. The sample taken for sequencing was PBMCs. The receptors were sampled from a man aged 50-60 years in good health and CMV-seropositive.

Points on this clone: One junction end does not reproduce the germline sequence, and a read error may be involved. The gene calls are TRBV28 and TRBJ2-1; 9 bases are a match to TRBD1. The CDR3 length is 11 residues. From germline, CDR1 is MDHEN and CDR2 SYDVKM. CDR3 protein: CASNTRDRVLF. In DNA form, the CDR3 reads TGTGCCAGCAATACCCGGGACAGGGTACTCTTC.

This chain joins TRBV27 and TRBJ2-7; TRBD2 agrees at 8 bases. Germline V CDR1 and CDR2: MNHEY, SMNVEV (reference sequence). Losses at the gene ends were 3 bases for V and 3 bases for J; bases not matched to a gene: 7. This CDR3 region has 15 residues. DNA of the CDR3: TGTGCCAGCAGTTTTTACACCGGGGGGGACTACGAGCAGTACTTC. Its protein is CASSFYTGGDYEQYF.

This rearrangement joins TRBV30 to TRBJ1-1; maybe TRBD1 (5 bases). CDR1 is GTSNPN, CDR2 SVGIG, per germline (reference sequence). V was shortened by 3 bases and J by 1 base, with 9 bases between the two germline ends. The CDR3 length is 13 residues. CDR3 in DNA: TGTGCCTGGAGCAAGACAGCGAACACTGAAGCTTTCTTT. This gives the protein CAWSKTANTEAFF.

This chain uses TRBV4-3 with TRBJ2-7, with D possibly being TRBD1 (5 bases). The V end lost 1 base, the J end lost 6 bases, and 10 bases lay between the germline ends. The CDR3 is 13 residues long. Germline assignment: CDR1 LGHNA and CDR2 YSLEER. This chain's CDR3 is CASSQGSGFEQYF. As DNA, the CDR3 is TGCGCCAGCAGCCAAGGGTCAGGGTTCGAGCAGTACTTC.

The chain combines TRBV10-3 with TRBJ2-1, with 11 bases aligning to TRBD2. J gave up 0 bases and V 5 bases, and 12 bases lay outside the gene matches. CDR3 length: 19 residues. CDR1 and CDR2 from the germline V gene are ENHRY and SYGVKD. This chain's CDR3 is CAISFRLAGRRSSYNEQFF. CDR3 nucleotides: TGTGCCATCAGTTTTCGACTAGCGGGACGAAGAAGCTCCTACAATGAGCAGTTCTTC.

V and J are TRBV7-2 and TRBJ2-7; TRBD1 matches at 8 bases. CDR1 and CDR2 from the germline V gene are SGHTA and FQGNSA. CDR3 length: 14 residues. The trim removed 5 bases at V and 5 bases at J, leaving 8 bases unmatched. CDR3 amino acids: CASSPTGGLDEQYF. For the CDR3, the DNA is TGTGCCAGCAGCCCAACAGGGGGGCTGGACGAGCAGTACTTC.

The rearrangement uses TRBV5-6 and TRBJ2-5; D possibly corresponds to TRBD1 (6 bases). The ends were cut back, 1 base at V and 1 base at J, with 14 bases in the middle. The germline gives CDR1 SGHDT, CDR2 YYEEEE. This CDR3 is built from 16 residues. The CDR3 region has the DNA TGTGCCAGCAGCTTGCCTGGCCGGACAGTCCAAGAGACCCAGTACTTC. It yields the protein CASSLPGRTVQETQYF.

This clone was counted a few times. The rearrangement joins TRBV28 to TRBJ2-7; 7 positions match TRBD1. CDR1 is MDHEN and CDR2 is SYDVKM in the germline V gene. The length of the CDR3 is 13 residues. V gave up 6 bases and J gave up 0 bases; unmatched junction bases: 2. CDR3 coding DNA: TGTGCCAGCAGCCGGGACAGCTCCTACGAGCAGTACTTC. Protein sequence: CASSRDSSYEQYF.

V and J are TRBV5-1 and TRBJ1-2; possible D gene TRBD1, 5 bases. Germline CDR1 SGHRS, CDR2 YFSETQ. Trimming pared 4 bases from V and 5 bases from J, leaving 15 bases between. CDR3 length: 14 amino acids. CDR3 region: CASSPSTREYGYTF. Here the CDR3 DNA reads TGCGCCAGCAGCCCGAGCACCAGGGAATATGGCTACACCTTC.

This chain uses TRBV19 with TRBJ2-7; 9 nucleotides agree with TRBD1. The V segment lost 5 bases and the J segment 2 bases; nucleotides outside the gene matches: 10. The CDR3 loop spans 16 amino acids. Germline V gene data show CDR1 as LNHDA and CDR2 as SQIVND (reference sequence). The CDR3 DNA reads TGTGCCAGTAGTTTCAATCCGGGACAGGGAGCCTACGAGCAGTACTTC. Its translation: CASSFNPGQGAYEQYF. The whole variable domain, filled in from reference TRBV19 and TRBJ2-7, reads DGGITQSPKYLFRKEGQNVTLSCEQNLNHDAMYWYRQDPGQGLRLIYYSQIVNDFQKGDIAEGYSVSREKKESFPLTVTSAQKNPTAFYLCASSFNPGQGAYEQYFGPGTRLTVT.

This clone was seen a few times. The chain employs TRBV5-5 and TRBJ2-5; D perhaps matches TRBD1 (5 bases). TRBJ2-7 matches the DNA end more closely, so the J call is doubtful. CDR3 length equals 14 residues. Germline V lookup: CDR1 SGHKS, CDR2 YYEKEE (reference sequence). The CDR3 DNA sequence: TGTGCCAGCAGCTTGGAGGGCAGGGTCTACGAGCAGTACTTC. Protein: CASSLEGRVYEQYF.

The table lists this clone with a few counts. The chain uses TRBV7-9 and TRBJ2-4; D gene unclear. There are 13 residues in the CDR3. Germline CDR1 reads SEHNR; CDR2 reads FQNEAQ (reference sequence). The V end lost 2 bases, the J end lost 6 bases, and 8 bases lay between the germline ends. The CDR3 region has the DNA TGTGCCAGCAGCTTATCACCCGGAAACATTCAGTACTTC. As protein: CASSLSPGNIQYF.

The CDR3 coding sequence is TGTGCCAGCAGCCAAGATCGGGGCGGGAGTACCAATACGCAGTATTTT. It is translated as CASSQDRGGSTNTQYF. The chain joins TRBV4-2 to TRBJ2-3, with 7 bases identical to TRBD2. Germline V gene sequence: CDR1 LGHNA, CDR2 YNFKEQ. The CDR3 length is 16 residues. V was pared by 0 bases and J by 7 bases, with 10 bases of the junction left unmatched.

The chain carries TRBV4-3 and TRBJ2-7; 10 bases line up with TRBD1. This CDR3 contains 15 residues. Trimming took 0 bases from V and 6 from J; bases not matched to a gene: 5. Germline CDR1 is LGHNA and CDR2 is YSLEER. CDR3 in amino acids: CASSQDRTGGFEQYF. The CDR3 coding sequence is TGCGCCAGCAGCCAAGATAGGACAGGGGGTTTCGAGCAGTACTTC.

The rearrangement links TRBV30 to TRBJ2-7, with D maybe TRBD1 (5 bases). V was cut by 0 bases and J by 5 bases, with 5 bases left in between. The germline V gene encodes CDR1 GTSNPN and CDR2 SVGIG (reference sequence). The CDR3 covers 11 residues. The CDR3: CAWSVGDEQYF. The DNA of the CDR3 is TGTGCCTGGAGTGTAGGGGACGAGCAGTACTTC.

V gene TRBV5-8 combines with J gene TRBJ1-1, with 11 bases aligning to TRBD1. J was trimmed by 6 bases and V by 0 bases; bases with no gene match: 10. CDR1 is SGHTS and CDR2 is YDEGEE in the germline V gene. The CDR3 totals 17 residues. The CDR3 here is CASSLGIRDRGLPEAFF. In DNA, the CDR3 is TGTGCCAGCAGCTTGGGTATCAGGGACAGGGGGTTACCTGAAGCTTTCTTT.

The chain combines TRBV29-1 with TRBJ1-1, with no clear D. Looked up from germline, CDR1 is SQVTM and CDR2 is ANQGSEA. CDR3 length: 10 amino acids. The germline V and J ends were trimmed by 7 bases and 2 bases, with 5 bases remaining between them. The CDR3 is CSAGNTEAFF. In DNA form, the CDR3 reads TGCAGCGCAGGTAACACTGAAGCTTTCTTT. The variable domain in full, completed from reference TRBV29-1 and TRBJ1-1, reads SAVISQKPSRDICQRGTSLTIQCQVDSQVTMMFWYRQQPGQSLTLIATANQGSEATYESGFVIDKFPISRPNLTFSTLTVSNMSPEDSSIYLCSAGNTEAFFGQGTRLTVV.

V and J are TRBV6-1 and TRBJ1-2, with 8 bases that match TRBD1. The J segment lost 7 bases and the V segment lost 0 bases, leaving 1 base of the junction unmatched. The V gene's germline CDR1 is MNHNS and CDR2 SASEGT. The CDR3 has 13 amino acids. The CDR3 is CASSEATGVGYTF. DNA for the CDR3: TGTGCCAGCAGTGAAGCGACAGGGGTTGGCTACACCTTC.